This T cell receptor beta chain comes out of a study of cytomegalovirus exposure and HLA in healthy donors. The CDR3 spans 15 residues. Use of 60 Vbeta and 13 Jbeta primers characterized the PCR. This table comes from immunoSEQ multiplex PCR, and its TCRdb copy is limited to in-frame clones, with some not included. The sample shows roughly 240,000 clones, around 80% of them seen only once. This TCR came from a boy aged 5-17 years in good health and CMV-seronegative. The sequenced sample consisted of PBMCs. The chain has TRBV21-1 and TRBJ1-6; TRBD1 is taken as the D call from the table, unchecked against the DNA. TRBV21-1 is termed a pseudogene. The CDR3 protein is CASSNGRVCNSPLHF. The CDR3 coding sequence is TGTGCCAGCAGCAATGGCAGGGTATGTAATTCACCCCTCCACTTT.